The clone carrying this TCR beta chain came up a few times. The record originates from a study of graft-versus-host responses after intestinal transplantation. Method: immunoSEQ multiplex PCR; TCRdb's copy keeps in-frame clones and lacks some. The table includes about 14,000 clones, approximately 40% detected once. There are 16 residues in the CDR3. With 2 bases clipped from V and 2 bases from J, the junction kept 7 bases outside the gene matches. The germline CDR1 and CDR2 sequences are SGHDN and FVKESK. Regarding the study as a whole: Allografts carried high graft-versus-host to host-versus-graft clonal ratios in patients having graft-donor T cell macrochimerism. There was an association between peak levels of circulating GvH clones and early post-transplant HvG declines. In recipient marrow, GvH clones were found, and some appeared first in ileum or blood.

Responder cells labeled with CFSE (roughly 200,000) were co-plated with irradiated stimulator cells labeled with violet dye (roughly 200,000). The chain has TRBV14 and TRBJ2-5, with 8 bases matching TRBD1. This clonotype was sampled from a human patient who received an intestinal transplant. The source was alloreactive CD8+ T cells from a mixed lymphocyte reaction culture, collected before intestinal transplant. Regarding subset: CFSE-low proliferating T cells sorted from roughly six-day pre-transplant mixed lymphocyte reaction (GvH or HvG direction). CDR3 loop: CASSQIARTGQETQYF. CDR3 DNA sequence: TGTGCCAGCAGCCAAATAGCCAGGACAGGGCAAGAGACCCAGTACTTC.